The 14 T cell receptor beta chains below come from one sample, sequenced in a study of cytomegalovirus exposure and HLA in healthy donors. It was with 60 Vbeta and 13 Jbeta primers that the PCR ran. Generated by immunoSEQ multiplex PCR, the TCRdb table keeps only in-frame clones and is missing some. The data show roughly 180,000 clones, roughly 85% seen once. The sample comprised PBMCs. The receptor set was obtained from a boy aged 2 to 10 in good health and CMV-seronegative.

The rearrangement uses TRBV9 and TRBJ2-3; a possible D gene is TRBD2 (6 bases). This CDR3 has 15 residues. V lost 2 bases, J lost 0 bases, and 10 bases lay in between. Germline V gene sequence: CDR1 SGDLS, CDR2 YYNGEE. CDR3 in amino acids: CASSVTSSSTDTQYF. In DNA, the CDR3 is TGTGCCAGCAGCGTCACTAGCTCCAGCACAGATACGCAGTATTTT.

This rearrangement joins TRBV11-2 to TRBJ2-7, with a possible D match to TRBD1 (6 bases). The CDR3 is 13 residues long. Germline V gene sequence: CDR1 SGHAT, CDR2 FQNNGV. V was trimmed by 5 bases and J by 1 base, leaving 9 bases between them. The CDR3 reads CASSQQGSYEQYV. In DNA form, the CDR3 reads TGTGCCAGCAGCCAACAGGGTTCCTACGAGCAGTACGTC.

J is TRBJ2-5 and V is TRBV6-5; possibly TRBD1 for D (6 bases). V lost 6 bases to trimming and J lost 5 bases, with 10 bases between them. Germline V CDR1 and CDR2: MNHEY, SVGAGI. This CDR3 has 12 residues. The CDR3 DNA follows: TGTGCCAGCAGGACAGGATCGGAGACCCAGTACTTC. Protein sequence: CASRTGSETQYF.

CDR3 in DNA: TGTGCCAGCAGGCCGACTAGCGGGAGACCCCGCGAGCAGTACTTC. It is translated as CASRPTSGRPREQYF. The chain has TRBV2 and TRBJ2-7, with 12 positions matching TRBD2. V was pared by 6 bases and J by 6 bases, with 9 bases of the junction left unmatched. Germline lookup yields CDR1 SNHLY and CDR2 FYNNEI. This CDR3 is built from 15 residues.

V is TRBV27 and J is TRBJ2-2, with no clear D. This CDR3 contains 12 residues. Germline CDR1 MNHEY, CDR2 SMNVEV (reference sequence). V lost 5 bases to trimming and J lost 5 bases, with 6 bases between them. This CDR3 is CASSRVTGELFF. Here the CDR3 DNA reads TGTGCCAGCAGTCGAGTAACCGGGGAGCTGTTTTTT.

The J gene is TRBJ2-1, the V gene TRBV29-1; maybe TRBD2 (5 bases). V gave up 4 bases and J gave up 2 bases, with 9 bases separating them. CDR1 SQVTM and CDR2 ANQGSEA come from the germline V gene. The CDR3 extends over 13 amino acids. DNA of the CDR3: TGCAGCGTTGTTGGGAGCACCTACAATGAGCAGTTCTTC. Translating gives CSVVGSTYNEQFF.

This chain links TRBV14 with TRBJ2-7; TRBD1 matches at 7 bases. The germline gives CDR1 SGHDN, CDR2 FVKESK. With V trimmed by 4 bases and J by 5 bases, 5 bases remained unmatched. The CDR3 runs to 13 residues. CDR3 sequence: CASSPTGSHEQYF. The CDR3 coding sequence is TGTGCCAGCAGCCCGACAGGGTCCCACGAGCAGTACTTC.

The J gene is TRBJ2-3, the V gene TRBV5-1; the D gene is possibly TRBD1 (5 bases). CDR3 length: 15 residues. Trimming cost V 0 bases and J 4 bases, with 12 bases left between them. Per germline, CDR1 SGHRS and CDR2 YFSETQ. CDR3 sequence: CASSLEQAKADTQYF. CDR3 DNA: TGCGCCAGCAGCTTGGAACAGGCCAAGGCAGATACGCAGTATTTT.

The V gene is TRBV18, the J gene TRBJ1-1; D is unclear. The CDR3 is 13 amino acids. CDR1 KGHSH and CDR2 LQKENI come from the germline V gene. V was cut by 2 bases and J by 5 bases, with 9 bases left in between. The CDR3 region is CASSPSIGTEAFF. CDR3 nucleotides: TGTGCCAGCTCACCATCGATCGGTACTGAAGCTTTCTTT.

The rearrangement links TRBV4-1 to TRBJ1-6; tentatively, D is TRBD1 (6 bases). The CDR3 is 18 amino acids. Trimming removed 1 base at V and 0 bases at J, with 13 bases between. CDR1 MGHRA and CDR2 YSYEKL come from the germline V gene. The DNA of the CDR3 is TGCGCCAGCAGCCAAGGCTTGCAGGGGAGCTCCTATAATTCACCCCTCCACTTT. Encoded protein: CASSQGLQGSSYNSPLHF.

About this clone: The junction differs from germline at one of its ends, possibly a read error. This specimen includes other DNA sequences encoding the same CDR3. The chain links TRBV19 to TRBJ2-1; D gene ambiguous. The CDR3 covers 15 residues. Germline CDR1 is LNHDA and CDR2 is SQIVND (reference sequence). CDR3 coding DNA: TGCGCCAGTAGTATCGGGTTACTTAACTACAATGAGCAGTTCTTC. Translating gives CASSIGLLNYNEQFF. Filled out from reference TRBV19 and TRBJ2-1, the complete variable domain reads DGGITQSPKYLFRKEGQNVTLSCEQNLNHDAMYWYRQDPGQGLRLIYYSQIVNDFQKGDIAEGYSVSREKKESFPLTVTSAQKNPTAFYLCASSIGLLNYNEQFFGPGTRLTVL.

This chain joins TRBV15 and TRBJ2-1; a weak D match, TRBD2 (6 bases). The CDR3 is 19 amino acids. Germline CDR1 and CDR2: LNHNV and YYDKDF (reference sequence). V lost 0 bases, J lost 5 bases, and 23 bases lay in between. CDR3 DNA: TGTGCCACCAGCAGAGATCCACTGGGACCGGAGGGGACCCACAATGAGCAGTTCTTC. It codes for CATSRDPLGPEGTHNEQFF.

This clone was recorded a few times. The chain has TRBV28 and TRBJ1-2; D gene ambiguous. The V end was cut by 7 bases, the J end by 6 bases, with 9 bases between. Germline CDR1 is MDHEN and CDR2 is SYDVKM. The length of the CDR3 is 11 residues. The CDR3 here is CASMAVDGYTF. Written as DNA, the CDR3 is TGTGCCAGCATGGCGGTGGATGGCTACACCTTC.

The chain carries TRBV10-3 and TRBJ1-2, with 7 bases lining up with TRBD1. In germline, CDR1 is ENHRY, CDR2 SYGVKD. There are 15 residues in the CDR3. Trimming took 4 bases from V and 0 from J; bases not matched to a gene: 5. The CDR3 spells CAISADRATNYGYTF. The CDR3 DNA reads as TGTGCCATCAGTGCAGACAGGGCCACTAACTATGGCTACACCTTC.